These 22 T cell receptor beta chains were sequenced from one sample in a study of blood T cell repertoires in COVID-19. Here immunoSEQ multiplex PCR was the method, and the copy in TCRdb shows in-frame clones only, minus some. The data show over 130,000 clones, with approximately 85% seen just once and 4% to 5% held by the top ten. The sequenced sample consisted of peripheral blood. Source of these receptors: a woman older than 75 with acute or convalescent COVID-19.

The chain combines TRBV7-9 with TRBJ1-2, with 7 bases fitting TRBD1. CDR3 length: 15 residues. Germline-derived CDR1 and CDR2 are SEHNR and FQNEAQ (reference sequence). The V segment lost 5 bases and the J segment 7 bases; nucleotides outside the gene matches: 13. CDR3 sequence (DNA): TGTGCCAGCAGCCGGCCGACAGGGCCCCCCGGTGGCTACACCTTC. Amino acid sequence: CASSRPTGPPGGYTF.

DNA of the CDR3: TGCGCCAGCAGCTTGGAAGGACAGAGAAAACTGTTTTTT. This encodes CASSLEGQRKLFF. The chain links TRBV5-1 to TRBJ1-4; a weak D match, TRBD1 (6 bases). The CDR3 totals 13 residues. Germline CDR1 and CDR2: SGHRS and YFSETQ. V dropped 0 bases and J dropped 10 bases, with 10 bases sitting between them.

This sequence joins TRBV5-1 and TRBJ2-4; D unclear. V was shortened by 0 bases and J by 4 bases, with 11 bases between the two germline ends. Germline CDR1 SGHRS, CDR2 YFSETQ. The CDR3 covers 15 residues. CDR3: CASSLEPPRKNIQYF. The CDR3 DNA follows: TGCGCCAGCAGCTTGGAACCGCCGAGAAAAAACATTCAGTACTTC.

This sequence joins TRBV10-2 and TRBJ1-1; TRBD1 aligns across 8 bases. The CDR3 contains 15 residues. The J segment lost 5 bases and the V segment lost 7 bases, leaving 12 bases of the junction unmatched. Per germline, CDR1 WSHSY and CDR2 SAAADI. The CDR3 loop reads CASIATGAGVTEAFF. CDR3 nucleotides: TGCGCCAGCATCGCGACAGGGGCGGGAGTGACTGAAGCTTTCTTT.

The gene calls are TRBV5-6 and TRBJ2-5; TRBD2 matches 11 bases. The CDR3 is 15 amino acids. The ends lost 3 bases at V and 3 bases at J; junction bases unmatched: 4. Germline lookup yields CDR1 SGHDT and CDR2 YYEEEE. CDR3 residues: CASSSLLAGEETQYF. As DNA, the CDR3 is TGTGCCAGCAGCTCGTTACTAGCGGGAGAAGAGACCCAGTACTTC.

The genes are TRBV6-1 and TRBJ2-7; maybe TRBD2 (6 bases). CDR3 length: 13 amino acids. Per the germline V gene, CDR1 is MNHNS and CDR2 is SASEGT. The V and J ends lost 2 bases and 1 base respectively, with 6 bases between them. The CDR3 region is CASSERGSYEQYF. CDR3 sequence (DNA): TGTGCCAGCAGTGAACGGGGGTCCTACGAGCAGTACTTC.

Only a few counts were recorded for this clone. The V and J genes are TRBV7-9 and TRBJ1-1, with TRBD1 matching over 7 bases. J lost 11 bases, V lost 5 bases, and 8 bases had no gene match. Looked up from germline, CDR1 is SEHNR and CDR2 is FQNEAQ (reference sequence). This CDR3 comprises 12 residues. CDR3 coding DNA: TGTGCCAGCAGCCCGGGGACAGAGACGGCTTTCTTT. Amino acids: CASSPGTETAFF.

The chain combines TRBV28 with TRBJ1-5; tentatively, D is TRBD1 (6 bases). V lost 8 bases, J lost 5 bases, and 16 bases lay in between. This CDR3 has 14 residues. Germline V gene lookup returns CDR1 MDHEN and CDR2 SYDVKM. CDR3 nucleotides: TGTGCCAGCTCCAGGTACAGGGCGGATCAGCCCCAGCATTTT. Translating it yields CASSRYRADQPQHF.

This sequence joins TRBV10-3 and TRBJ1-6; 7 bases fit TRBD1. V shed 11 bases and J 10 bases; nucleotides not matched to a gene: 8. The CDR3 has 12 residues. Germline CDR1 reads ENHRY; CDR2 reads SYGVKD. CDR3: CAHRGISSPLHF. CDR3 nucleotide sequence: TGTGCCCACAGGGGAATTAGCTCACCCCTCCACTTT.

This chain's CDR3 is CATRDRGLRDGYTF. For the CDR3, the DNA is TGTGCCACTAGGGACAGGGGGCTTCGGGATGGCTACACCTTC. V is TRBV19 and J is TRBJ1-2; 12 nucleotides match TRBD1. Per germline, CDR1 LNHDA and CDR2 SQIVND (reference sequence). V lost 10 bases, J lost 6 bases, and 9 bases stayed unmatched. The CDR3 sequence is 14 residues long.

CDR3 DNA: TGTGCCAGCAGTTTCCAAACGGGCACAGATACGCAGTATTTT. Residues: CASSFQTGTDTQYF. V and J are TRBV28 and TRBJ2-3; D is undetermined. The CDR3 has 14 residues. V was trimmed by 3 bases and J by 1 base, leaving 8 bases between them. Germline CDR1 MDHEN, CDR2 SYDVKM.

The V call is TRBV5-6, the J call TRBJ2-7; D is ambiguous. This CDR3 has 13 amino acids. V was shortened by 1 base and J by 2 bases, with 7 bases between the two germline ends. The germline V gene has CDR1 SGHDT and CDR2 YYEEEE. The CDR3 loop is CASSLFSAYEQYF. CDR3 nucleotides: TGTGCCAGCAGCTTGTTCTCGGCCTACGAGCAGTACTTC.

The chain recombines TRBV5-1 with TRBJ2-5; TRBD2 matches at 7 bases. CDR3 size: 14 residues. Germline V gene data show CDR1 as SGHRS and CDR2 as YFSETQ. J was trimmed by 5 bases and V by 0 bases; bases with no gene match: 4. This CDR3 is CASSLGGLQETQYF. The CDR3, as DNA: TGCGCCAGCAGCTTGGGGGGACTACAGGAGACCCAGTACTTC.

This chain links TRBV11-2 with TRBJ2-2; D is unclear. Germline lookup yields CDR1 SGHAT and CDR2 FQNNGV. Trimming stripped 3 bases from V and 4 bases from J, with 15 bases between. The CDR3 length is 16 residues. The chain's CDR3 is CASSFKRRSFTGELFF. CDR3 DNA: TGTGCCAGCAGCTTCAAGCGCAGAAGCTTCACCGGGGAGCTGTTTTTT.

This chain uses TRBV11-1 with TRBJ2-7, with 7 bases aligning to TRBD1. CDR1 and CDR2 (germline): SGHAT, FQDESV (reference sequence). This CDR3 spans 13 amino acids. The ends lost 4 bases at V and 2 bases at J; junction bases unmatched: 2. This chain's CDR3 is CASSSDRTYEQYF. In nucleotides, the CDR3 is TGTGCCAGCAGCTCGGACAGGACCTACGAGCAGTACTTC.

The chain combines TRBV10-2 with TRBJ2-7; maybe TRBD1 (6 bases). Trimming pared 1 base from V and 5 bases from J, leaving 15 bases between. The CDR3 length is 15 residues. CDR1 and CDR2 (germline): WSHSY, SAAADI. CDR3 region: CASSEFKGRGHEQYF. In DNA, the CDR3 is TGCGCCAGCAGTGAGTTTAAGGGCAGGGGCCACGAGCAGTACTTC.

J is TRBJ1-5 and V is TRBV2, with D maybe TRBD1 (5 bases). There are 14 residues in the CDR3. The V gene lost 7 bases and the J gene lost 5 bases, with 15 bases spanning the gap. Germline V CDR1 and CDR2: SNHLY, FYNNEI. CDR3 in amino acids: CASTAWVGHQPQHF. In DNA, the CDR3 is TGTGCCAGCACTGCCTGGGTGGGGCATCAGCCCCAGCATTTT.

V and J are TRBV4-1 and TRBJ2-5; 15 nucleotides align to TRBD2. The germline V gene encodes CDR1 MGHRA and CDR2 YSYEKL. CDR3 length equals 20 residues. Germline trimming cut 1 base from V and 3 bases from J; bases unmatched to any gene: 12. CDR3 in amino acids: CASSQVYPGTSGGTEETQYF. The DNA for the CDR3 is TGCGCCAGCAGCCAAGTCTACCCCGGGACTAGCGGGGGGACCGAAGAGACCCAGTACTTC.

The V and J genes are TRBV18 and TRBJ1-1, with D uncertain. The CDR3 covers 13 residues. V was cut by 4 bases and J by 0 bases, with 6 bases left in between. Germline CDR1 and CDR2: KGHSH and LQKENI. Written as DNA, the CDR3 is TGTGCCAGCTCACTTCAGGTGAACACTGAAGCTTTCTTT. Translation: CASSLQVNTEAFF.

The rearrangement uses TRBV5-1 and TRBJ1-3; maybe TRBD1 (6 bases). V lost 1 base and J lost 3, with 11 bases in between. The length of the CDR3 is 15 residues. CDR1 and CDR2 from the germline V gene are SGHRS and YFSETQ. In DNA form, the CDR3 reads TGCGCCAGCAGCTTGTTGGGGGCTGGTGGAAACACCATATATTTT. Encoded protein: CASSLLGAGGNTIYF.

This rearrangement joins TRBV28 to TRBJ2-7; 9 bases align to TRBD1. V lost 6 bases to trimming and J lost 3 bases; unmatched junction nucleotides: 9. The CDR3 is 15 residues long. Per the germline V gene, CDR1 is MDHEN and CDR2 is SYDVKM. CDR3 bases: TGTGCCAGCAGCTCCCGGGACAGGGCGATCTACGAGCAGTACTTC. This translates into CASSSRDRAIYEQYF.

This chain uses TRBV28 with TRBJ1-1; D ambiguous. The length of the CDR3 is 14 residues. Trimming removed 0 bases from V and 5 bases from J, with 10 bases in between. Germline CDR1 reads MDHEN; CDR2 reads SYDVKM. Here the CDR3 DNA reads TGTGCCAGCAGTTTATGGCGGGCAGCGACTGAAGCTTTCTTT. It yields the protein CASSLWRAATEAFF.